This T cell receptor beta chain came from a study of cytomegalovirus exposure and HLA in healthy donors. Looking at the study overall: An earlier analysis found 95 million to 140 million unique TCR beta sequences from approximately 190 million T cells.

A multiplex PCR was run with 60 Vbeta primers and 13 Jbeta primers. Repertoires were generated with immunoSEQ multiplex PCR, while TCRdb's copy carries only in-frame clones and drops some. The sample gives roughly 110,000 clones, about 64% of which show up once; approximately 2.8% is in the top ten. The TCR comes from a female donor in good health and CMV-seronegative. The sample consisted of PBMCs.

The CDR3 sequence is CASSHRGAWETQYF. The CDR3 DNA reads TGTGCCAGCAGCCATCGGGGGGCTTGGGAGACCCAGTACTTC. The chain has TRBV7-2 and TRBJ2-5, with a tentative D call TRBD2 (7 bases). Germline lookup yields CDR1 SGHTA and CDR2 FQGNSA. V was clipped by 5 bases and J by 5 bases, with 15 bases between them. The CDR3 covers 14 residues.